This T cell receptor beta chain is from a study of T cells after yellow fever vaccination. Across the study: Some fractions had low cell numbers, and these were prepared with SMART-Seq v4 Ultra Low Input.

Each CDR3 protein is one row after TCRdb ran MiXCR on the 5' RACE reads. The repertoire holds about 580,000 distinct CDR3 sequences, with roughly 17% as singletons. Germline-derived CDR1 and CDR2 are MGHRA and YSYEKL. The CDR3 is 18 residues long. Germline trimming cut 0 bases from V and 1 base from J; bases unmatched to any gene: 10. Only a few counts were recorded for this clonotype. Its antigen is unknown. Broader study findings: In FACS-sorted repertoires, abundant clonotypes from the bulk population could appear as contaminants. Compared with primary, the secondary response was weaker and peaked at day 5, not 15.

The rearrangement links TRBV4-1 to TRBJ2-3, with TRBD1 matching 7 bases. This sequence originates from a young man who received the YFV17D yellow fever vaccine. Material: PBMCs, obtained 5 days after the first yellow fever vaccination. CDR3 sequence: CASSQDHRGPPGTDTQYF. The CDR3 DNA is TGCGCCAGCAGCCAAGACCACAGGGGCCCTCCAGGCACAGATACGCAGTATTTT.